Below are 19 T cell receptor beta chains sequenced from a single sample in a study of cytomegalovirus exposure and HLA in healthy donors. Assay: immunoSEQ multiplex PCR; the TCRdb copy retains only in-frame clones and omits some. The sample yields 150,000 or so clones, 89% seen once. The sequenced sample was PBMCs. These receptors came from a woman younger than 30 in good health and CMV-seropositive.

The V gene is TRBV5-1, the J gene TRBJ2-1, with 9 bases matching TRBD2. This CDR3 region has 14 residues. CDR1 SGHRS and CDR2 YFSETQ come from the germline V gene. The V and J ends lost 7 bases and 4 bases, in that order; junction bases with no gene match: 6. DNA of the CDR3: TGCGCCAGCTCCGAAGCGGGGGGATACAATGAGCAGTTCTTC. Translated, it gives CASSEAGGYNEQFF.

This chain connects TRBV18 to TRBJ1-2; 7 nucleotides line up with TRBD1. The CDR3 is 15 residues long. Germline assignment: CDR1 KGHSH and CDR2 LQKENI. Losses at the gene ends were 3 bases for V and 5 bases for J; bases not matched to a gene: 9. CDR3 amino acids: CASSPAETGPYGYTF. The CDR3 nucleotides read TGTGCCAGCTCACCGGCTGAGACAGGGCCTTATGGCTACACCTTC.

The chain recombines TRBV28 with TRBJ2-2; D possibly corresponds to TRBD2 (5 bases). Per germline, CDR1 MDHEN and CDR2 SYDVKM. Trimming took off 6 bases at V and 6 bases at J, with 14 bases between the two ends. The CDR3 has 14 residues. In DNA, the CDR3 is TGTGCCAGCAGGATAACTAGTAGCTCCGGGGAGCTGTTTTTT. As protein: CASRITSSSGELFF.

V gene TRBV7-6 combines with J gene TRBJ2-2, with 7 positions matching TRBD1. CDR3 size: 17 residues. The V segment lost 3 bases and the J segment 3 bases; nucleotides outside the gene matches: 10. Germline lookup yields CDR1 SGHVS and CDR2 FNYEAQ. The CDR3 region has the DNA TGTGCCAGCAGCTTTCGGACAGGCCGCACGTACACCGGGGAGCTGTTTTTT. Encoded protein: CASSFRTGRTYTGELFF.

J is TRBJ2-5 and V is TRBV6-1, with TRBD1 matching over 7 bases. The junction had 1 base not matched to a gene; V was cut back by 4 bases and J by 2 bases. CDR3 length: 13 residues. Per the germline V gene, CDR1 is MNHNS and CDR2 is SASEGT. In nucleotides, the CDR3 is TGTGCCAGCAGTGTGACAGGGCAAGAGACCCAGTACTTC. The encoded protein is CASSVTGQETQYF.

The chain combines TRBV5-1 with TRBJ1-3, with D possibly matching TRBD1 (6 bases). Trimming stripped 1 base from V and 0 bases from J, with 14 bases between. CDR3 length equals 17 residues. CDR1 is SGHRS and CDR2 is YFSETQ in the germline V gene. The CDR3: CASSLWDTTSSGNTIYF. In nucleotides, the CDR3 is TGCGCCAGCAGCTTGTGGGACACTACGAGCTCTGGAAACACCATATATTTT.

This clone was seen a handful of times. The chain uses TRBV28 and TRBJ1-2; possibly TRBD1 for D (6 bases). The CDR3 contains 14 residues. V shed 2 bases and J shed 8 bases, with 15 bases lying between them. The germline V gene has CDR1 MDHEN and CDR2 SYDVKM. The CDR3 here is CASSLGRGAKGYTF. The CDR3 coding sequence is TGTGCCAGCAGTTTAGGTCGGGGGGCAAAAGGCTACACCTTC.

The chain uses TRBV6-5 and TRBJ2-7; D unresolved. Germline V gene sequence: CDR1 MNHEY, CDR2 SVGAGI. Trimming removed 1 base from V and 2 bases from J, with 6 bases in between. The CDR3 covers 13 residues. The CDR3 loop is CASSYWQPYEQYF. CDR3 coding DNA: TGTGCCAGCAGTTACTGGCAACCCTACGAGCAGTACTTC.

The genes are TRBV28 and TRBJ1-2; D gene ambiguous. The germline V and J ends were trimmed by 2 bases and 5 bases, with 3 bases remaining between them. The CDR3 consists of 11 residues. Germline V CDR1 and CDR2: MDHEN, SYDVKM. The DNA for the CDR3 is TGTGCCAGCAGTTTACAGTATGGCTACACCTTC. As protein: CASSLQYGYTF.

On this clone itself: Other DNA sequences in this sample translate to the same CDR3. This chain connects TRBV5-8 to TRBJ1-1, with 7 positions matching TRBD1. The CDR3 is 14 amino acids. Germline V gene lookup returns CDR1 SGHTS and CDR2 YDEGEE. The V segment lost 5 bases and the J segment 3 bases; nucleotides outside the gene matches: 7. The CDR3 is CASSWTGRDTEAFF. In DNA, the CDR3 is TGTGCCAGCAGTTGGACAGGTCGGGACACTGAAGCTTTCTTT.

The DNA for the CDR3 is TGTGCCAGCAGCTTAGCGGGGGCTCACCTTTACAATGAGCAGTTCTTC. It is translated as CASSLAGAHLYNEQFF. The chain uses TRBV7-9 and TRBJ2-1; TRBD1 might be the D (6 bases). The CDR3 spans 16 residues. Trimming shortened V by 0 bases and J by 4 bases, and 13 bases separated the two germline ends. Germline V gene lookup returns CDR1 SEHNR and CDR2 FQNEAQ (reference sequence).

V usage is TRBV27 and J usage is TRBJ2-5, with D perhaps matching TRBD2 (6 bases). Germline CDR1 MNHEY, CDR2 SMNVEV (reference sequence). Trimming removed 3 bases from V and 5 bases from J, with 16 bases in between. The CDR3 loop spans 15 amino acids. The DNA for the CDR3 is TGTGCCAGCAGTTTGGAGGGACGAAGGTGGGAGACCCAGTACTTC. This sequence encodes CASSLEGRRWETQYF.

This chain uses TRBV7-6 with TRBJ2-5, with TRBD2 matching over 12 bases. The CDR3 totals 16 residues. CDR1 is SGHVS, CDR2 FNYEAQ, per germline. J gave up 0 bases and V 4 bases, and 3 bases lay outside the gene matches. The CDR3 is CASSSGLAGNQETQYF. The CDR3 DNA reads as TGTGCCAGCAGCTCCGGACTAGCGGGGAACCAAGAGACCCAGTACTTC.

This clone was counted once. The chain carries TRBV5-4 and TRBJ1-3; D remains unclear. Germline assignment: CDR1 SGHNT and CDR2 YYREEE (reference sequence). V was trimmed by 4 bases and J by 3 bases, leaving 8 bases between them. The CDR3 runs to 13 residues. The CDR3 DNA follows: TGTGCCAGCAGCCAAGCCGGTGGAAACACCATATATTTT. Its translation: CASSQAGGNTIYF.

The chain combines TRBV5-1 with TRBJ2-1; tentatively, D is TRBD2 (6 bases). This CDR3 comprises 15 residues. Trimming took off 3 bases at V and 4 bases at J, with 14 bases between the two ends. CDR1 is SGHRS and CDR2 is YFSETQ in the germline V gene. The CDR3 nucleotides read TGCGCCAGCAGCTCGGACAAGGGAGGTTACAATGAGCAGTTCTTC. Protein sequence: CASSSDKGGYNEQFF.

The chain recombines TRBV11-2 with TRBJ1-2; D ambiguous. The germline V and J ends were trimmed by 5 bases and 6 bases, with 13 bases remaining between them. This CDR3 has 13 amino acids. The germline V gene has CDR1 SGHAT and CDR2 FQNNGV. CDR3 region: CASSPVLADGYTF. CDR3 DNA sequence: TGTGCCAGCAGCCCCGTCCTGGCGGATGGCTACACCTTC.

The chain recombines TRBV7-9 with TRBJ1-2; 7 bases map to TRBD1. The CDR3 is 19 amino acids. J lost 0 bases, V lost 3 bases, and 16 bases had no gene match. The germline V gene encodes CDR1 SEHNR and CDR2 FQNEAQ (reference sequence). The CDR3 DNA is TGTGCCAGCAGCTTTACTTTCCCTATAGGGGGCGAGACTAACTATGGCTACACCTTC. This sequence encodes CASSFTFPIGGETNYGYTF.

CDR3: CASSHILAGFLTDTQYF. The CDR3 nucleotides are TGTGCCAGCAGCCACATCCTAGCCGGGTTCCTCACAGATACGCAGTATTTT. The chain recombines TRBV5-4 with TRBJ2-3, with D possibly matching TRBD2 (5 bases). This CDR3 spans 17 amino acids. CDR1 is SGHNT and CDR2 is YYREEE in the germline V gene (reference sequence). V lost 4 bases and J 2 bases, leaving 20 bases between the germline ends.

The sample holds a few counts of this clone. J is TRBJ1-5 and V is TRBV2, with D uncertain. V lost 3 bases, J lost 2 bases, and 8 bases lay in between. Germline V lookup: CDR1 SNHLY, CDR2 FYNNEI. This CDR3 comprises 14 residues. The CDR3 here is CASSEGGGNQPQHF. The CDR3 DNA reads TGTGCCAGCAGTGAGGGTGGAGGCAATCAGCCCCAGCATTTT.